A few counts support the clone carrying this T cell receptor (beta chain). Its target is unknown. The entry originates in a study of beta chain features in type 1 diabetes. Notes on the study in general: TCRB CDR3s from Type 1 diabetes patients were moderately but significantly shorter in all four CD4+ subsets.

As every portion of the isolated RNA was reverse transcribed, the sequencing read expressed TCRB transcripts. Produced via immunoSEQ multiplex PCR; TCRdb's table is partial and in-frame only. The sample has hundreds of thousands of clones; approximately 10% are singletons. Researchers reported sorting CD4+ naive, central memory, regulatory and stem cell-like memory cells via CD45RO/CCR7/CD25/CD127/CD95/CD27. The V gene's germline CDR1 is SGHRS and CDR2 YFSETQ. The CDR3 loop spans 14 amino acids. Trimming took off 3 bases at V and 0 bases at J, with 10 bases between the two ends. The source of this sequence is a man aged 25 to 45 with type 1 diabetes. V gene TRBV5-1 combines with J gene TRBJ2-7; D may be TRBD1 or TRBD2 (6 bases each). Material for sequencing was central memory CD4+ T cells from blood. CDR3 in amino acids: CASSSGAGSYEQYF. CDR3 sequence (DNA): TGCGCCAGCAGCTCGGGGGCAGGCTCCTACGAGCAGTACTTC.